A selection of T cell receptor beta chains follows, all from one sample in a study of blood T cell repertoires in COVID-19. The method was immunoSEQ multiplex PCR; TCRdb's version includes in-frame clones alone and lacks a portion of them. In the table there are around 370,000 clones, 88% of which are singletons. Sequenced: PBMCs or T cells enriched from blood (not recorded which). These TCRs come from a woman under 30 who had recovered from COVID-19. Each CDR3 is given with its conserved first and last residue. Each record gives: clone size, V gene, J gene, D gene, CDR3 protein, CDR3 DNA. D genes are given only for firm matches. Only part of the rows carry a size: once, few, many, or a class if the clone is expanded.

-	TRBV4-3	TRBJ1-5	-	CASSQEAGNQPQHF	TGCGCCAGCAGCCAAGAGGCAGGGAATCAGCCCCAGCATTTT
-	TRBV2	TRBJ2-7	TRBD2	CASSERTSGTLYEQYF	TGTGCCAGCAGTGAACGAACTAGCGGCACTCTCTACGAGCAGTACTTC
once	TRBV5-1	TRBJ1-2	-	CASSYQTGLEGYTF	TGCGCCAGCAGCTACCAAACAGGGTTAGAGGGCTACACCTTC
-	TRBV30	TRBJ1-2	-	CAWSVGTSVGYGYTF	TGTGCCTGGAGTGTGGGGACATCCGTCGGCTATGGCTACACCTTC
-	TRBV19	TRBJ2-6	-	CASSILGTGANVLTF	TGTGCCAGTAGTATACTCGGGACAGGGGCCAACGTCCTGACTTTC
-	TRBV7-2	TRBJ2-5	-	CASSLGLATQYF	TGTGCCAGCAGCTTAGGCCTGGCGACCCAGTACTTC
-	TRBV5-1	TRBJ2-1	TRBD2	CASSLAGGALTLEQFF	TGCGCCAGCAGCTTGGCCGGGGGGGCCCTTACCCTTGAGCAGTTCTTC
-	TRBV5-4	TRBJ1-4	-	CASSLVGTRGANEKLFF	TGTGCCAGCAGCTTGGTCGGCACCAGAGGAGCTAATGAAAAACTGTTTTTT
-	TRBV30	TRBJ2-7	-	CASDGEREVLEQYF	TGTGCCTCCGATGGTGAGCGAGAAGTGTTAGAGCAGTACTTC
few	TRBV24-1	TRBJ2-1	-	CATQGLSYNEQFF	TGTGCCACCCAGGGGTTATCCTACAATGAGCAGTTCTTC
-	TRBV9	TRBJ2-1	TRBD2	CASSVLGLAVYNEQFF	TGTGCCAGCAGCGTCCTAGGACTAGCGGTATACAATGAGCAGTTCTTC
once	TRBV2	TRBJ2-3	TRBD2	CASPGSGLAGVVDTQYF	TGTGCCAGCCCCGGGAGTGGTCTAGCGGGGGTTGTAGATACGCAGTATTTT
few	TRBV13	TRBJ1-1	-	CASSLDSGVDEAFF	TGTGCCAGCAGCTTAGACTCCGGGGTAGATGAAGCTTTCTTT
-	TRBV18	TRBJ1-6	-	CASSPIDLSSYNSPLHF	TGTGCCAGCTCACCGATTGACTTGAGCTCCTATAATTCACCCCTCCACTTT
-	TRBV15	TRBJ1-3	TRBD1	CATSRVPFSGGGNTIYF	TGTGCCACCAGCAGAGTCCCCTTTTCAGGGGGAGGAAACACCATATATTTT
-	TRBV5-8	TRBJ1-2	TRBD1	CASSSSKGQLVYGYTF	TGTGCCAGCAGCTCCAGTAAGGGACAGCTAGTCTATGGCTACACCTTC
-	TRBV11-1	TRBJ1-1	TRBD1	CASSLMTGVGTEAFF	TGTGCCAGCAGTTTAATGACAGGGGTTGGAACTGAAGCTTTCTTT
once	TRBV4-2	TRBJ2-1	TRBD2	CASSQEERGGYNEQFF	TGTGCCAGCAGCCAAGAGGAGCGGGGGGGCTACAATGAGCAGTTCTTC
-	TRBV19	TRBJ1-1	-	CASIEDMNTEAFF	TGTGCCAGTATAGAAGACATGAACACTGAAGCTTTCTTT
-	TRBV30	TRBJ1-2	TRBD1	CARMTGTGHNYGYTF	TGTGCCCGGATGACCGGGACAGGGCATAACTATGGCTACACCTTC
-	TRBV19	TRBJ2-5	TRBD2	CASSLTSGDETQYF	TGTGCCAGTAGCTTAACTAGCGGGGACGAGACCCAGTACTTC
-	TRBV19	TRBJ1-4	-	CASGRGGATNEKLFF	TGTGCCAGCGGGCGAGGAGGGGCAACTAATGAAAAACTGTTTTTT
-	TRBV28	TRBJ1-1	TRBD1	CASSFLTGVAFF	TGTGCCAGCAGTTTCCTGACAGGGGTGGCTTTCTTT
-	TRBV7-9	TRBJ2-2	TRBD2	CASRGLAEAGELFF	TGTGCCAGCAGGGGACTAGCGGAGGCGGGGGAGCTGTTTTTT
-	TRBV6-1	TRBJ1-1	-	CASSGFGTEAFF	TGTGCCAGCTCAGGGTTCGGCACTGAAGCTTTCTTT
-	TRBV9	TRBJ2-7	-	CASSPLARGRYEQYF	TGTGCCAGCAGCCCCCTTGCCCGGGGAAGGTACGAGCAGTACTTC
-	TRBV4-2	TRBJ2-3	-	CASSQAKGTLDTQYF	TGTGCCAGCAGCCAAGCAAAGGGGACATTGGATACGCAGTATTTT
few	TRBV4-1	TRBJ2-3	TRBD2	CASSQVPSSGDYGDTQYF	TGCGCCAGCAGCCAAGTCCCGTCTAGCGGGGATTATGGAGATACGCAGTATTTT
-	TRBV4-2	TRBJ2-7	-	CASSHRGPSYEQYF	TGTGCCAGCAGCCACCGCGGTCCCTCCTACGAGCAGTACTTC
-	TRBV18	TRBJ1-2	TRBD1	CASSPPGTGGYTF	TGTGCCAGCTCACCCCCGGGGACAGGAGGCTACACCTTC
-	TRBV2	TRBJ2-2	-	CASTGILNTGELFF	TGTGCCAGCACCGGGATCCTCAACACCGGGGAGCTGTTTTTT
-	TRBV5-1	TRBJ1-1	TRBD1	CASRPDRGSTEAFF	TGCGCCAGCCGACCGGACAGGGGGAGTACTGAAGCTTTCTTT
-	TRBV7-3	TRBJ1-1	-	CASSGDSQNTEAFF	TGTGCCAGCAGCGGCGACAGCCAGAACACTGAAGCTTTCTTT
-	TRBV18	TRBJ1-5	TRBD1	CASSPGDSHSNQPQHF	TGTGCCAGCTCACCAGGGGACAGTCATAGCAATCAGCCCCAGCATTTT
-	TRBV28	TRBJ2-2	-	CASLTANTGELFF	TGTGCCAGCCTGACAGCAAACACCGGGGAGCTGTTTTTT
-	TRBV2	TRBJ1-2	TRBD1	CASSEDTGGGYTF	TGTGCCAGCAGTGAAGACACAGGGGGTGGCTACACCTTC
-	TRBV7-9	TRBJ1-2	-	CASSPPGEGVNYGYTF	TGTGCCAGCAGCCCACCAGGGGAGGGGGTTAACTATGGCTACACCTTC
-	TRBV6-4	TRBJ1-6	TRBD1	CASSGEGANSPLHF	TGTGCCAGCAGTGGTGAGGGGGCTAATTCACCCCTCCACTTT
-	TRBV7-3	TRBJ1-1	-	CASTTGGTEAFF	TGTGCCAGCACCACCGGGGGGACTGAAGCTTTCTTT
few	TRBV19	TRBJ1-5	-	CASSIEGGGQPQHF	TGTGCCAGTAGTATAGAGGGGGGAGGTCAGCCCCAGCATTTT
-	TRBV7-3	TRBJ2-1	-	CASSAASGGVRHEQFF	TGTGCCAGCAGCGCGGCCTCCGGGGGAGTTCGTCATGAGCAGTTCTTC
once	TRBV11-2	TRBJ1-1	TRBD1	CASSLVDRGYMNTEAFF	TGTGCCAGCAGCTTAGTGGACAGGGGGTACATGAACACTGAAGCTTTCTTT
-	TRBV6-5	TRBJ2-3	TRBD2	CASSRQRGDTDTQYF	TGTGCCAGCAGTCGACAGCGGGGGGACACAGATACGCAGTATTTT
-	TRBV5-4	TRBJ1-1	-	CASSPRFTAEAFF	TGTGCCAGCAGCCCCCGGTTTACAGCTGAAGCTTTCTTT
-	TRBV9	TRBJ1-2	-	CASSVGGADYGYTF	TGTGCCAGCAGCGTTGGGGGCGCGGACTATGGCTACACCTTC
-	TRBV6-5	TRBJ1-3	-	CASRLTVSSGNTIYF	TGTGCCAGCAGGCTGACTGTGAGCTCTGGAAACACCATATATTTT
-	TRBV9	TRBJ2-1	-	CASSPLNEQFF	TGTGCCAGCAGCCCCCTCAATGAGCAGTTCTTC
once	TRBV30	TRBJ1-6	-	CAWSTTQIIKKYNSPLHF	TGTGCCTGGAGCACAACGCAGATAATCAAAAAATATAATTCACCCCTCCACTTT
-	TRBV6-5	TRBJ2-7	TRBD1	CASSSTGAEQYF	TGTGCCAGCAGTTCGACAGGGGCCGAGCAGTACTTC
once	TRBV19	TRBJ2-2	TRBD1	CASSIGLRGPNTGELFF	TGTGCCAGTAGTATAGGGTTAAGGGGGCCGAACACCGGGGAGCTGTTTTTT
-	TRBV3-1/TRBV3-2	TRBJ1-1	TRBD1	CASSGSGGIGNEAFF	TGTGCCAGCAGCGGTTCAGGGGGCATTGGTAATGAAGCTTTCTTT
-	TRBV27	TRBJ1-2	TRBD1	CASKLRGQDTNYGYTF	TGTGCCAGCAAGCTTAGGGGACAGGATACGAACTATGGCTACACCTTC
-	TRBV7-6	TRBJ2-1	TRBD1	CASSLGASGDRFYNEQFF	TGTGCCAGCAGCTTAGGCGCGTCGGGGGACAGGTTCTACAATGAGCAGTTCTTC
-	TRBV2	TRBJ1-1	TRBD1	CASRVDRGGTEAFF	TGTGCCAGCAGGGTAGACAGGGGGGGTACTGAAGCTTTCTTT